This passage covers 22 T cell receptor beta chains from one sample sequenced in a study of blood T cell repertoires in COVID-19. Sequenced by immunoSEQ multiplex PCR; TCRdb stores in-frame clones only, minus some. The sample yields under 300,000 clones, approximately 86% seen once. Input material: PBMCs or T cells enriched from blood (not recorded which). The receptor source for this set is a woman aged 35 to 49 with acute COVID-19.

The V gene is TRBV11-2, the J gene TRBJ2-1, with 9 bases fitting TRBD2. The J segment lost 9 bases and the V segment lost 4 bases, leaving 19 bases of the junction unmatched. Germline CDR1 reads SGHAT; CDR2 reads FQNNGV. The CDR3 has 18 amino acids. CDR3 loop: CASSWVPGLAGPGTEQFF. In nucleotides, the CDR3 is TGTGCCAGCAGCTGGGTACCGGGGCTAGCGGGGCCTGGAACTGAGCAGTTCTTC.

The genes are TRBV11-3 and TRBJ2-5, with 9 nucleotides matching TRBD2. Germline V gene data show CDR1 as SGHNT and CDR2 as YENEEA. The CDR3 length is 15 residues. V shed 5 bases, J shed 4 bases, and the junction held 8 bases outside the gene matches. The CDR3 sequence is CASSPPWREGETQYF. CDR3 in DNA: TGTGCCAGCAGCCCACCCTGGCGGGAGGGAGAGACCCAGTACTTC.

This clone occurred a few times. V usage is TRBV14 and J usage is TRBJ1-1, with D tentatively TRBD1 (5 bases). CDR1 is SGHDN, CDR2 FVKESK, per germline. CDR3 length: 14 residues. V lost 4 bases to trimming and J lost 4 bases, with 13 bases between them. CDR3 DNA: TGTGCCAGCAGCCTATCCCTCGGGGGCACTGAAGCTTTCTTT. Residues: CASSLSLGGTEAFF.

In this sample, this clone turned up once. CDR3 amino acids: CASSGTWTGANTEAFF. As DNA, the CDR3 is TGTGCCAGCAGCGGAACGTGGACAGGAGCAAACACTGAAGCTTTCTTT. The gene calls are TRBV7-2 and TRBJ1-1; 7 bases fit TRBD1. This CDR3 is 16 amino acids long. CDR1 and CDR2 from the germline V gene are SGHTA and FQGNSA. Trimming cost V 5 bases and J 2 bases; bases outside gene matches: 11.

This sequence joins TRBV30 and TRBJ2-5; D perhaps matches TRBD2 (5 bases). Looked up from germline, CDR1 is GTSNPN and CDR2 is SVGIG (reference sequence). Trimming left V 0 bases short and J 4 bases short, with 9 bases between. The CDR3 runs to 13 residues. The CDR3 sequence: CAWSVRGGETQYF. CDR3 DNA sequence: TGTGCCTGGAGTGTACGGGGTGGAGAGACCCAGTACTTC.

CDR3 DNA: TGTGCCAGCAAGTTAAAAGACAGGGGGCCCAGCTACGAGCAGTACTTC. Translated, it gives CASKLKDRGPSYEQYF. This chain connects TRBV5-6 to TRBJ2-7; 10 bases map to TRBD1. The germline V gene has CDR1 SGHDT and CDR2 YYEEEE. This CDR3 spans 16 amino acids. Unmatched junction bases numbered 12, after V lost 6 bases and J lost 3 bases.

V is TRBV19 and J is TRBJ1-2; D ambiguous. V shed 0 bases and J shed 3 bases, with 8 bases lying between them. The V gene's germline CDR1 is LNHDA and CDR2 SQIVND (reference sequence). CDR3 length: 14 residues. The CDR3 nucleotides read TGTGCCAGTAGTATAGAGACGAGGGACTATGGCTACACCTTC. Translation: CASSIETRDYGYTF.

This sequence joins TRBV6-5 and TRBJ1-2, with TRBD1 as a possible D gene (6 bases). V lost 6 bases and J 4 bases, leaving 18 bases between the germline ends. This CDR3 has 15 amino acids. Germline-derived CDR1 and CDR2 are MNHEY and SVGAGI. The CDR3 sequence is CASRDSGATGYGYTF. CDR3 bases: TGTGCCAGCAGAGACTCAGGGGCGACGGGCTATGGCTACACCTTC.

Here the CDR3 reads CASSAQGDQPQHF. For the CDR3, the DNA is TGTGCCAGTAGTGCCCAGGGTGACCAGCCCCAGCATTTT. The J gene is TRBJ1-5, the V gene TRBV19, with a possible D match to TRBD1 (5 bases). This CDR3 is built from 13 residues. Deletions cut 5 bases from V and 7 bases from J, with 12 bases between. Germline CDR1 reads LNHDA; CDR2 reads SQIVND (reference sequence).

The chain links TRBV7-6 to TRBJ2-2, with TRBD1 matching over 7 bases. Germline lookup yields CDR1 SGHVS and CDR2 FNYEAQ. After removal of 5 bases from V and 11 bases from J, the junction contained 11 bases not matched to a gene. The CDR3 has 14 residues. CDR3 amino acids: CASSRGQAPFELFF. CDR3 coding DNA: TGTGCCAGCAGCAGGGGGCAGGCCCCCTTCGAGCTGTTTTTT.

This chain connects TRBV14 to TRBJ2-1, with 9 bases lining up with TRBD2. The CDR3 has 15 amino acids. From germline, CDR1 is SGHDN and CDR2 FVKESK. V lost 1 base to trimming and J lost 6 bases; unmatched junction nucleotides: 4. The CDR3 spells CASSQVAGGRNEQFF. The CDR3 nucleotides are TGTGCCAGCAGCCAAGTTGCGGGGGGGCGCAATGAGCAGTTCTTC.

The CDR3 nucleotides are TGTGCCAGCAGCGTTCTTAGCGCAGGTGAGCAGTTCTTC. It specifies CASSVLSAGEQFF. The chain links TRBV9 to TRBJ2-1; D possibly corresponds to TRBD2 (5 bases). Between the trimmed V and J ends, which lost 2 bases and 9 bases, there was a span of 12 bases. Germline CDR1 is SGDLS and CDR2 is YYNGEE. The CDR3 runs to 13 residues.

In the case of this clone: The junction shows a germline mismatch at one end, possibly a read error. CDR3 in DNA: TGCGCCAGCAGCCAGCCATTAATTGTCCGTAGCACAAATACGCAGTATTTT. Protein: CASSQPLIVRSTNTQYF. This rearrangement joins TRBV4-1 to TRBJ2-3, with no clear D. The CDR3 consists of 17 residues. Germline V lookup: CDR1 MGHRA, CDR2 YSYEKL.

This clone came up once. This chain connects TRBV7-9 to TRBJ1-5, with D possibly matching TRBD1 (6 bases). The CDR3 has 14 amino acids. Per germline, CDR1 SEHNR and CDR2 FQNEAQ (reference sequence). V lost 5 bases and J lost 3, with 11 bases in between. The CDR3 DNA reads as TGTGCCAGCAGCCCCGGACAGACCAATCAGCCCCAGCATTTT. Encoded protein: CASSPGQTNQPQHF. The full variable domain, with the rest looked up from reference TRBV7-9 and TRBJ1-5, is DTGVSQNPRHKITKRGQNVTFRCDPISEHNRLYWYRQTLGQGPEFLTYFQNEAQLEKSRLLSDRFSAERPKGSFSTLEIQRTEQGDSAMYLCASSPGQTNQPQHFGDGTRLSIL.

This clone appeared a single time. The V call is TRBV7-8, the J call TRBJ1-6; unclear D gene. The CDR3 contains 15 residues. The germline CDR1 and CDR2 sequences are SGHVS and FQNEAQ. The germline V and J ends were trimmed by 2 bases and 4 bases, with 9 bases remaining between them. CDR3 DNA: TGTGCCAGCAGCTTAAACCGGGATTATAATTCACCCCTCCACTTT. It encodes CASSLNRDYNSPLHF.

The rearrangement links TRBV9 to TRBJ1-3, with 8 bases matching TRBD1. V lost 0 bases and J lost 5; bases outside the gene matches: 1. Germline assignment: CDR1 SGDLS and CDR2 YYNGEE. The CDR3 is 14 amino acids. CDR3 in amino acids: CASSVARGRNTIYF. The CDR3 coding sequence is TGTGCCAGCAGCGTAGCCAGGGGGCGAAACACCATATATTTT.

This chain links TRBV27 with TRBJ2-1, with TRBD1 matching over 8 bases. Trimming cost V 3 bases and J 12 bases; bases outside gene matches: 4. Per the germline V gene, CDR1 is MNHEY and CDR2 is SMNVEV (reference sequence). CDR3 length: 12 amino acids. The DNA of the CDR3 is TGTGCCAGCAGTTTTCCCGGACAGGGGCAGTTCTTC. Translation: CASSFPGQGQFF.

The gene calls are TRBV7-2 and TRBJ1-4, with D hard to call. The V and J ends lost 5 bases and 0 bases respectively, with 10 bases between them. This CDR3 comprises 15 residues. CDR1 is SGHTA and CDR2 is FQGNSA in the germline V gene. CDR3 sequence: CASSPRAATNEKLFF. CDR3 bases: TGTGCCAGCAGCCCTCGAGCCGCAACTAATGAAAAACTGTTTTTT.

The V call is TRBV16, the J call TRBJ2-5, with TRBD2 identical over 10 bases. In germline, CDR1 is KGHSY, CDR2 FQNENV. CDR3 length equals 15 residues. Losses at the gene ends were 2 bases for V and 5 bases for J; bases not matched to a gene: 5. CDR3: CASSQLAGDAETQYF. CDR3 nucleotides: TGTGCCAGCAGCCAACTAGCGGGAGACGCGGAGACCCAGTACTTC.

This chain joins TRBV19 and TRBJ1-2, with 10 positions matching TRBD1. J was trimmed by 2 bases and V by 6 bases; bases with no gene match: 3. CDR1 LNHDA and CDR2 SQIVND come from the germline V gene (reference sequence). The CDR3 covers 14 residues. CDR3 in DNA: TGTGCCAGTAGAAGACAGGGGGCGAACTATGGCTACACCTTC. This codes for CASRRQGANYGYTF.

About this clone: This specimen includes other DNA sequences encoding the same CDR3. V usage is TRBV5-6 and J usage is TRBJ2-3, with a weak D call TRBD1 (6 bases). Germline lookup yields CDR1 SGHDT and CDR2 YYEEEE. The V and J ends lost 4 bases and 2 bases respectively, with 17 bases between them. CDR3 length: 16 residues. DNA for the CDR3: TGTGCCAGCAGCCATCCCTCGGGACAAGCCACAGATACGCAGTATTTT. Protein product: CASSHPSGQATDTQYF.

The chain combines TRBV27 with TRBJ2-4, with D tentatively TRBD1 (6 bases). Germline values: CDR1 MNHEY, CDR2 SMNVEV (reference sequence). The CDR3 has 15 amino acids. V was cut by 0 bases and J by 7 bases, with 13 bases left in between. The CDR3 DNA follows: TGTGCCAGCAGTTTATCGAGGCAGGGGTCGAACATTCAGTACTTC. This translates into CASSLSRQGSNIQYF.